This T cell receptor beta chain stems from a study of cytomegalovirus exposure and HLA in healthy donors. Findings of the study overall: A later analysis found that most CMV-associated TCR beta chains appeared HLA-restricted. In an earlier analysis, productive rearrangement rates for most beta V segments clustered near 87% or 30%. TCR beta V- and J-gene trimming was later associated with a missense DCLRE1C variant.

The study ran its PCR with 60 Vbeta and 13 Jbeta primers. The data were produced by immunoSEQ multiplex PCR, yet TCRdb's version contains in-frame clones alone and is incomplete. This repertoire shows tens of thousands of clones, about 60% found once; its top ten account for under 8%. The CDR3 spans 15 residues. V shed 1 base and J 7 bases; nucleotides not matched to a gene: 5. Germline loops: CDR1 LGHNA, CDR2 YSLEER. Details on this clone: Its specificity is unknown.

This clonotype originated in a woman aged 30 to 39 in good health and CMV-seronegative. Sequencing used PBMCs. This rearrangement joins TRBV4-3 to TRBJ1-2, with 11 bases identical to TRBD1. The DNA for the CDR3 is TGCGCCAGCAGCCAAGGGACAGGGGGCGCCTTTGGCTACACCTTC. The encoded protein is CASSQGTGGAFGYTF.